This T cell receptor beta chain was documented in a study of human T cells and chemical hapten exposure. At the level of the study: An area of 2 cm by approximately 2 cm on upper inner arm skin received 2% DPC for sensitization. Upper-back patch tests with 0.01% DPC were read at 6 days.

TCRdb re-derived calls from the RACE reads in MiXCR, one entry per CDR3 protein. The data show 85,000 to 90,000 distinct CDR3 sequences, with 9.6% seen just once and 3% to 4.5% held by the top ten. Notes on this clonotype: Its antigen is currently unknown.

Notes on the study in general: Following DPC sensitization, TCRs present above 1 in 1000 frequency showed no change.

Sample time point: pre-sensitization, week 0. The sample's treatment: therapeutic diphenylcyclopropenone sensitization with weekly scalp DPC. The starting material was whole blood, obtained in connection with sensitization to the hapten diphenylcyclopropenone (DPC). This TCR derives from a woman in her thirties or forties with alopecia areata. Some clones in this sample may be carry-over from other donors' samples.

The CDR3 here is CATKWGHSSRNTIYF. For the CDR3, the DNA is TGTGCCACCAAGTGGGGACATTCGAGTAGAAACACCATATATTTT. The rearrangement joins TRBV12-3 or TRBV12-4 to TRBJ1-3, with D possibly matching TRBD1 (6 bases). With 10 bases removed from V and 5 bases from J, the gap between germline ends came to 21 bases. The CDR3 has 15 residues.